This TCR beta chain is drawn from a study of blood T cell repertoires in COVID-19. Assay used: immunoSEQ multiplex PCR; TCRdb lists only in-frame clones, some missing. The data contain about 150,000 clones, around 87% of them singletons. Grouping used clinical history reported by participants in a survey and questionnaire. The V end was cut by 5 bases, the J end by 2 bases, with 14 bases between. The CDR3 covers 15 residues. Germline values: CDR1 SEHNR, CDR2 FQNEAQ (reference sequence). The rearrangement links TRBV7-9 to TRBJ2-3; perhaps TRBD1 as D (6 bases). The TCR was taken from a woman aged 40-49 years who had been exposed to COVID-19. The sequencing sample was made of PBMCs or T cells enriched from blood (not recorded which). In DNA, the CDR3 is TGTGCCAGCAGCCTCGTACAGGGAGCCACAGATACGCAGTATTTT. It yields the protein CASSLVQGATDTQYF.